The T cell receptor (beta chain) described here comes from a study of T cell clones after liver transplantation. Study as a whole: Apart from three HCV-positive recipients, transplants were for non-autoimmune, non-viral reasons.

Assay used: immunoSEQ multiplex PCR; TCRdb lists only in-frame clones, some missing. Counted here are tens of thousands of clones, approximately 88% occurring once; the ten biggest clones make up roughly 8.1%. Broader study findings: In two subjects, few donor cells limited the measurable donor-reactive repertoire.

On this clone: Antigen specificity is unknown.

The receptor comes from a human donor who received a liver transplant. The sequencing here drew on CD4+ T cells from blood, taken before liver transplant.

In DNA form, the CDR3 reads TGCAGCGTTGAAGAACTACGGGGGGCCCTCCCCGGGGAGCTGTTTTTT. Protein sequence: CSVEELRGALPGELFF. V is TRBV29-1 and J is TRBJ2-2; possibly TRBD2 for D (7 bases). Germline CDR1 and CDR2: SQVTM and ANQGSEA. The CDR3 spans 16 residues. Trimming cost V 0 bases and J 6 bases, with 17 bases left between them.